The rows below give T cell receptor beta chains drawn from one sample of a study of cytomegalovirus exposure and HLA in healthy donors. The method was immunoSEQ multiplex PCR; TCRdb's version includes in-frame clones alone and lacks a portion of them. The table lists roughly 250,000 clones, 86% of them singletons. The source material was PBMCs. The source is a woman aged 30 to 39 in good health and CMV-seropositive. CDR3s include the opening cysteine and the closing phenylalanine or tryptophan. A D gene is named only where the DNA matches it firmly. The listing skips clone size in some rows; elsewhere it reads once, few, many or a size class.

D gene	J gene	clone size	V gene	CDR3 DNA	CDR3 protein
TRBD1	TRBJ2-7	NA	TRBV5-1	TGCGCCAGCAGAGCCGGGACAGGGAACTACGAGCAGTACTTC	CASRAGTGNYEQYF
TRBD1	TRBJ1-3	NA	TRBV4-1	TGCGCCAGCAGTAAAGGACAGGCGGCTGGAAACACCATATATTTT	CASSKGQAAGNTIYF
NA	TRBJ1-1	NA	TRBV28	TGTGCCAGCAGTTTAATGAGAAACACTGAAGCTTTCTTT	CASSLMRNTEAFF
TRBD2	TRBJ2-3	NA	TRBV5-4	TGTGCCAGCAGCCTAAGCGGGAGGGAAACAGATACGCAGTATTTT	CASSLSGRETDTQYF
NA	TRBJ1-4	NA	TRBV5-1	TGCGCCAGCAGCACGGGAAGGGGGAATGAAAAACTGTTTTTT	CASSTGRGNEKLFF
NA	TRBJ1-4	NA	TRBV18	TGTGCCAGCTCACCCATGGGAGCAACTAATGAAAAACTGTTTTTT	CASSPMGATNEKLFF
NA	TRBJ2-3	NA	TRBV5-6	TGTGCCAGCAGCTTGGAAAGTAGCGGACCCACAGATACGCAGTATTTT	CASSLESSGPTDTQYF
TRBD2	TRBJ2-7	NA	TRBV5-1	TGCGCCAGCAGCTTGGAGGCTAGCGGGAGTTACGAGCAGTACTTC	CASSLEASGSYEQYF
NA	TRBJ2-5	NA	TRBV11-2	TGTGCCAGCAGCTTGGAACTAGGAGAGACCCAGTACTTC	CASSLELGETQYF
TRBD2	TRBJ2-7	once	TRBV4-1	TGCGCCAGCAGCCAAGACCGGACTAGCGGCTCCTACGAGCAGTACTTC	CASSQDRTSGSYEQYF
TRBD2	TRBJ2-2	NA	TRBV5-1	TGCGCCAGCAGTAAGCTCGGACTAGCGGGAGACCCCCAGGACACCGGGGAGCTGTTTTTT	CASSKLGLAGDPQDTGELFF
NA	TRBJ2-1	NA	TRBV18	TGTGCCAGCTCACCACCCACAGAAAATGAGCAGTTCTTC	CASSPPTENEQFF
NA	TRBJ2-7	NA	TRBV2	TGTGCCAGCAGGGCGTGGCGGACCTACGAGCAGTACTTC	CASRAWRTYEQYF
TRBD1	TRBJ1-4	NA	TRBV13	TGTGCCAGCAGCGCCCGGGACAGAGAAAAACTGTTTTTT	CASSARDREKLFF
NA	TRBJ2-3	NA	TRBV2	TGTGCCAGCAGAACTGACACCAGCACAGATACGCAGTATTTT	CASRTDTSTDTQYF
TRBD1	TRBJ2-5	NA	TRBV27	TGTGCCAGCAGTTTTTTGCCAGGGGGAGAGACCCAGTACTTC	CASSFLPGGETQYF
TRBD1	TRBJ2-7	NA	TRBV28	TGTGCCAGCAGGCGTACAGGGGCCCTCTACGAGCAGTACTTC	CASRRTGALYEQYF
NA	TRBJ1-4	few	TRBV9	TGTGCCAGCAGCGTAGGGCGGTTGGGAACTAATGAAAAACTGTTTTTT	CASSVGRLGTNEKLFF
NA	TRBJ1-2	NA	TRBV10-3	TGTGCCATCAGTGACCCCGAGGCAGAGGGTAACTATGGCTACACCTTC	CAISDPEAEGNYGYTF
TRBD2	TRBJ2-1	NA	TRBV11-3	TGTGCCAGCAGCTTAGACGGTTGGGGGACTAGCGGGAGTGGTATAGAGCAGTTCTTC	CASSLDGWGTSGSGIEQFF
NA	TRBJ2-7	NA	TRBV6-5	TGTGCCAGCAGTTACTCCGGGCTACAGGGAGCCTACGAGCAGTACTTC	CASSYSGLQGAYEQYF
NA	TRBJ2-6	NA	TRBV28	TGTGCCAGCAGGGCGGGGTACTCTGGGGCCAACGTCCTGACTTTC	CASRAGYSGANVLTF
TRBD2	TRBJ2-2	NA	TRBV5-1	TGCGCCAGCAGCTTGAGGACTAGCGGAGCCAGTTATCACCGGGGAGCTGTTTTT	CASSLRTSGASYHRGAVF
NA	TRBJ2-1	NA	TRBV10-3	TGTGCCATCAGTCAAGGACAGACTTACAATGAGCAGTTCTTC	CAISQGQTYNEQFF
NA	TRBJ2-3	NA	TRBV27	TGTGCCAGCAGTTTTTTCGCTACCTCAGATACGCAGTATTTT	CASSFFATSDTQYF
TRBD1	TRBJ2-3	NA	TRBV5-1	TGCGCCAGCACCCTCCTTGGGGGACAGGGGTCGACAGATACGCAGTATTTT	CASTLLGGQGSTDTQYF
NA	TRBJ1-1	NA	TRBV13	TGTGCCAGCAGCTCCTATGTACAAGGAGCCGAGCTGAACACTGAAGCTTTCTTT	CASSSYVQGAELNTEAFF
NA	TRBJ2-6	NA	TRBV28	TGTGCCAGCAGCCGCCCCCTACCGGCTGGGGCCAACGTCCTGACTTTC	CASSRPLPAGANVLTF
NA	TRBJ2-7	few	TRBV11-3	TGTGCCAGCAGCTTGTCGGGGGAAGGCTCCTACGAGCAGTACTTC	CASSLSGEGSYEQYF
TRBD1	TRBJ1-2	NA	TRBV28	TGTGCCAGCACCTTTTCGATTGCTTCACACAGGGGGCTCGGCTACACCTTC	CASTFSIASHRGLGYTF
NA	TRBJ1-2	once	TRBV27	TGTGCCAGCAGTTCGATCGGGACTCTTGGCTACACCTTC	CASSSIGTLGYTF
TRBD1	TRBJ2-7	NA	TRBV6-1	TGTGCCAGCAGTGAGCCGGGACAGGGGTCCTACGAGCAGTACTTC	CASSEPGQGSYEQYF
NA	TRBJ2-1	few	TRBV10-1	TGCGCCAGCAGCTCCCGTCTCGCGGGACCCAATGAGCAGTTCTTC	CASSSRLAGPNEQFF
TRBD1	TRBJ1-2	NA	TRBV6-1	TGTGCCAGCAGTGAAGCTGGGGGGACAGGGGTGAATGGCTACACCTTC	CASSEAGGTGVNGYTF
NA	TRBJ2-5	NA	TRBV6-5	TGTGCCAGCAGTAGCCGGGGGACAGAAGAGACCCAGTACTTC	CASSSRGTEETQYF
NA	TRBJ2-3	NA	TRBV5-1	TGCGCCAGCAGCTTGGCGGGGGGCTTGGGGACAGATACGCAGTATTTT	CASSLAGGLGTDTQYF
NA	TRBJ2-3	NA	TRBV27	TGTGCCAGCAGTTTCGAGGAGGGTACGCAGTATTTT	CASSFEEGTQYF
TRBD2	TRBJ2-5	NA	TRBV6-1	TGTGCCAGCAAGGAGCGGGGGGAAGGAGAGACCCAGTACTTC	CASKERGEGETQYF
NA	TRBJ2-1	NA	TRBV28	TGTGCCAGCAGTTCCCCTGAGGAGAGGAAGTACAATGAGCAGTTCTTC	CASSSPEERKYNEQFF
TRBD1	TRBJ1-1	NA	TRBV10-1	TGCGCCAGCAACCCGGACAGGGGGCGAACTGAAGCTTTCTTT	CASNPDRGRTEAFF
TRBD1	TRBJ1-2	NA	TRBV18	TGTGCCAGCTCACCACGACAGGGATGGGACTATGGCTACACCTTC	CASSPRQGWDYGYTF
TRBD2	TRBJ2-2	NA	TRBV5-1	TGCGCCAGCAGCTTGGCTCGGGGGGGCGCGGACGGGGAGCTGTTTTTT	CASSLARGGADGELFF
NA	TRBJ1-3	NA	TRBV5-1	TGCGCCAGCAGCTTGGTTCCCGACGGGACTTCTGGAAACACCATATATTTT	CASSLVPDGTSGNTIYF
TRBD2	TRBJ2-7	NA	TRBV5-1	TGCGCCAGCAGCTTGGGAGGCGGGAGGGCAGGCGAGCAGTACTTC	CASSLGGGRAGEQYF
TRBD2	TRBJ2-1	once	TRBV18	TGTGCCAGCTCAACGCAGCGGGAGGACCGCGGAGAGTTCTTC	CASSTQREDRGEFF